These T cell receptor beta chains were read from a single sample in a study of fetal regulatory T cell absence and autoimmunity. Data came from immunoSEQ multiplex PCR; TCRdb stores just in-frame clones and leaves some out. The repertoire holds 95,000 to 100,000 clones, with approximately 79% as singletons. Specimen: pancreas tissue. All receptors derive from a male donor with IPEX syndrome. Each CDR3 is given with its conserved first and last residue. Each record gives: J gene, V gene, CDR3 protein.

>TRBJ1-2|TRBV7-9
CASSLVIAGPADRGYTF
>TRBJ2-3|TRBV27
CASSPYRVTDTQYF
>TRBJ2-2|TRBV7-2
CASSLLSIAGGNTGELFF
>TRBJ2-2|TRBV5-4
CASSLGQNTGELFF
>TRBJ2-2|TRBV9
CASSYDSYPTGELFF
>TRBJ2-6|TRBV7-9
CASSPGHPSGANVLTF
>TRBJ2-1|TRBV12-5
CASGLLTRGEQFF
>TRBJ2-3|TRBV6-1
CASSEETGTDTQYF
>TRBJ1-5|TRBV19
CASSRRGFGNQPQHF
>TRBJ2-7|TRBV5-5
CASSGGTSGSYEQYF
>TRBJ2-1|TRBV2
CASLRPAANEQFF
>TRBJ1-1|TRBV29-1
CSVGVNTEAFF
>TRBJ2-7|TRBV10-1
CASRTGTYEQYF
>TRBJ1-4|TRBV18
CASSPRGRNEKLFF
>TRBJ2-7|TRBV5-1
CASSLSGGAAYEQYF
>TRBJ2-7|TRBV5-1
CASSWTGYEQYF
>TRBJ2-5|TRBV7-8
CASSQGLAGGSLLETQYF
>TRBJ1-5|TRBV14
CASSHQVRGLHQPQHF
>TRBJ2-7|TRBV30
CAWSVDPYRGAYEQYF
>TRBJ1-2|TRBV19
CASTPTGNLYGYTF
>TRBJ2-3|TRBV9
CASSPGQGAFGDTQYF
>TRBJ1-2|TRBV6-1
CASWDRGYGYTF
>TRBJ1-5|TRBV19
CASSRDRAQPQHF
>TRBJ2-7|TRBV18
CASSPRLAGGPPYEQYF
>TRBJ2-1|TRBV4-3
CASSQEWTRNNEQFF
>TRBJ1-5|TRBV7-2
CASSPRRSNQPQHF
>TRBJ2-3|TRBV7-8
CASSLGRSTDTQYF
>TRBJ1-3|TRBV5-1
CASKAGNTIYF
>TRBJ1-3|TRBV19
CASSIDRGRRSGNTIYF
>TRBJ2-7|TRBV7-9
CASSFTGTGYEQYF
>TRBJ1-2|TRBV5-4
CASSPQDRDDIGYTF
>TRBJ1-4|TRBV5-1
CASSHRGNNEKLFF
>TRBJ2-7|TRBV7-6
CASSLRGESSYEQYF
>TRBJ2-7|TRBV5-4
CASSFGTGTYEQYF